This T cell receptor (beta chain) comes out of a study of control samples from healthy donors and cancer patients. CDR3 length equals 15 residues. Trimming took 1 base from V and 4 from J; bases not matched to a gene: 4. Germline loops: CDR1 GTSNPN, CDR2 SVGIG (reference sequence). Assay: immunoSEQ multiplex PCR; the TCRdb copy retains only in-frame clones and omits some. This table holds 260,000 or so clones, roughly 87% found once. What was sequenced was PBMCs. The sequence was obtained from a woman aged 55-70 years with lung cancer. V and J are TRBV30 and TRBJ1-6, with 7 bases aligning to TRBD1. The DNA for the CDR3 is TGTGCCTGGAGTGACCGGGACAGTTATAATTCACCCCTCCACTTT. Protein sequence: CAWSDRDSYNSPLHF.